These 19 T cell receptor beta chains were all obtained from the same sample, sequenced in a study of CD8 T cells in Susac syndrome. The authors reverse transcribed 0.5 to 1 ug RNA with random hexamers. MiXCR, applied by TCRdb to the immunoSEQ multiplex PCR reads, yields one record per CDR3 protein. The table records hundreds of thousands of distinct CDR3 sequences, roughly 95% of them present only once. The sample taken for sequencing was CD4+ T cells from PBMCs. The receptors were gathered from a human donor with multiple sclerosis.

The V gene is TRBV7-2, the J gene TRBJ1-5; TRBD1 is a possible D gene (5 bases). V was shortened by 8 bases and J by 0 bases, with 14 bases between the two germline ends. Germline V CDR1 and CDR2: SGHTA, FQGNSA. The CDR3 consists of 15 residues. The CDR3 bases are TGTGCCAGCGCAGGGCAGACCTATAGCAATCAGCCCCAGCATTTT. The encoded protein is CASAGQTYSNQPQHF.

The chain is built from TRBV19 and TRBJ2-5, with a weak D call TRBD1 (6 bases). Germline lookup yields CDR1 LNHDA and CDR2 SQIVND (reference sequence). The CDR3 consists of 13 residues. V was clipped by 7 bases and J by 0 bases, with 9 bases between them. Here the CDR3 reads CASTGANQETQYF. Written as DNA, the CDR3 is TGTGCCAGTACAGGGGCCAACCAAGAGACCCAGTACTTC.

V is TRBV19 and J is TRBJ2-5, with TRBD1 matching over 9 bases. V was clipped by 4 bases and J by 4 bases; unmatched bases: 10. This CDR3 contains 16 residues. Germline assignment: CDR1 LNHDA and CDR2 SQIVND (reference sequence). For the CDR3, the DNA is TGTGCCAGTAGTACGAGTCCGGGACAGGGTGGAGAGACCCAGTACTTC. Its translation is CASSTSPGQGGETQYF.

The gene calls are TRBV2 and TRBJ2-3; D is possibly TRBD2 (6 bases). V dropped 6 bases and J dropped 2 bases, with 9 bases sitting between them. The CDR3 covers 13 residues. Germline assignment: CDR1 SNHLY and CDR2 FYNNEI. The CDR3 DNA is TGTGCCAGCAGCGGGAGATACACAGATACGCAGTATTTT. This gives the protein CASSGRYTDTQYF.

The V gene is TRBV12-3 or TRBV12-4, the J gene TRBJ1-1; D perhaps matches TRBD1 (6 bases). Trimming stripped 3 bases from V and 6 bases from J, with 11 bases between. This CDR3 spans 13 amino acids. CDR3 sequence reads: CASSFIQGSEAFF. The CDR3 DNA follows: TGTGCCAGCAGTTTTATACAGGGCTCTGAAGCTTTCTTT.

Turning to this clonotype: One end of the junction fails to match germline, which may point to a read error. V gene TRBV7-8 combines with J gene TRBJ2-3; 9 nucleotides line up with TRBD1. This CDR3 is 16 amino acids long. Germline-derived CDR1 and CDR2 are SGHVS and FQNEAQ. The CDR3 reads CASTLLQGARGDTQYF. CDR3 coding DNA: TGTGCCAGCACCTTATTACAGGGGGCGCGGGGCGATACGCAGTATTTT.

The CDR3 spells CSVSPGQGYNEQFF. CDR3 DNA: TGCAGCGTCTCACCGGGACAGGGATACAATGAGCAGTTCTTC. The genes are TRBV29-1 and TRBJ2-1; 9 bases align to TRBD1. Trimming took 6 bases from V and 4 from J; bases not matched to a gene: 7. The CDR3 is 14 amino acids. CDR1 is SQVTM and CDR2 is ANQGSEA in the germline V gene.

The genes are TRBV10-3 and TRBJ2-7, with D perhaps TRBD2 (5 bases). The CDR3 runs 14 residues. V dropped 2 bases and J dropped 4 bases, with 12 bases sitting between them. Germline-derived CDR1 and CDR2 are ENHRY and SYGVKD. DNA of the CDR3: TGTGCCATCAGTGAGGGCCTAGCCGAGTACGAGCAGTACGTC. Amino acids: CAISEGLAEYEQYV.

The CDR3 region is CASSPSGQPQHF. CDR3 coding DNA: TGTGCCAGTAGCCCGTCGGGTCAGCCCCAGCATTTT. V is TRBV19 and J is TRBJ1-5; D is unresolved. Per the germline V gene, CDR1 is LNHDA and CDR2 is SQIVND (reference sequence). Trimming removed 6 bases from V and 6 bases from J, with 9 bases in between. This CDR3 is built from 12 residues.

J is TRBJ2-5 and V is TRBV3-1, with a tentative D call TRBD2 (7 bases). The CDR3 is 16 amino acids. CDR1 LGHDT and CDR2 YNNKEL come from the germline V gene (reference sequence). V was pared by 0 bases and J by 5 bases, with 16 bases between. In nucleotides, the CDR3 is TGTGCCAGCAGCCAAGAGTGGGGGGGGGCCCGGGAGACCCAGTACTTC. It is translated as CASSQEWGGARETQYF.

J is TRBJ2-5 and V is TRBV3-1; 7 bases map to TRBD1. Germline-derived CDR1 and CDR2 are LGHDT and YNNKEL (reference sequence). The V and J ends lost 1 base and 2 bases, in that order; junction bases with no gene match: 4. This CDR3 is 15 amino acids long. CDR3 nucleotide sequence: TGTGCCAGCAGCCAAGGACAGGGTAAGCAAGAGACCCAGTACTTC. It yields the protein CASSQGQGKQETQYF.

In its sample, this clonotype was seen once. The V gene is TRBV20-1, the J gene TRBJ2-5, with 10 bases that match TRBD2. In germline, CDR1 is DFQATT, CDR2 SNEGSKA (reference sequence). V lost 3 bases and J lost 3; bases outside the gene matches: 4. CDR3 length: 14 residues. Here the CDR3 reads CSASGLAGEETQYF. The CDR3 nucleotides read TGCAGTGCTAGTGGGCTAGCGGGGGAAGAGACCCAGTACTTC.

The chain links TRBV19 to TRBJ1-1; D possibly corresponds to TRBD1 (5 bases). The CDR3 length is 15 residues. V gave up 7 bases and J gave up 5 bases, with 20 bases separating them. Germline lookup yields CDR1 LNHDA and CDR2 SQIVND (reference sequence). The CDR3 region is CASTVGASSRTEAFF. The DNA of the CDR3 is TGTGCCAGTACCGTAGGGGCTTCATCGAGGACTGAAGCTTTCTTT.

The CDR3 DNA reads TGTGCCAGCAGTGGCGGGGGGGCCTACAATGAGCAGTTCTTC. This gives the protein CASSGGGAYNEQFF. This chain links TRBV2 with TRBJ2-1, with TRBD2 matching over 9 bases. The CDR3 covers 14 residues. Germline CDR1 SNHLY, CDR2 FYNNEI. With 4 bases clipped from V and 2 bases from J, the junction kept 0 bases outside the gene matches.

The genes are TRBV20-1 and TRBJ2-2; no clear D gene. Deletions cut 0 bases from V and 0 bases from J, with 11 bases between. Per germline, CDR1 DFQATT and CDR2 SNEGSKA (reference sequence). This CDR3 is built from 16 residues. The CDR3 region has the DNA TGCAGTGCTAGAGATAGTGCCAGAGCGAACACCGGGGAGCTGTTTTTT. Amino acid sequence: CSARDSARANTGELFF.

The rearrangement joins TRBV28 to TRBJ2-5, with 9 bases matching TRBD2. Germline V lookup: CDR1 MDHEN, CDR2 SYDVKM. J lost 1 base, V lost 3 bases, and 9 bases had no gene match. This CDR3 region has 17 residues. The CDR3 spells CASSFLRGSGGQETQYF. The DNA of the CDR3 is TGTGCCAGCAGTTTCCTCCGTGGTAGCGGGGGCCAAGAGACCCAGTACTTC.

The chain combines TRBV2 with TRBJ2-6; D ambiguous. The CDR3 is made up of 15 amino acids. Germline CDR1 is SNHLY and CDR2 is FYNNEI. Deletions cut 4 bases from V and 0 bases from J, with 7 bases between. CDR3 sequence reads: CASSVSSSGANVLTF. The CDR3 DNA reads TGTGCCAGCAGTGTCTCGAGCTCTGGGGCCAACGTCCTGACTTTC.

The genes are TRBV7-8 and TRBJ1-5; D remains unclear. Germline V gene sequence: CDR1 SGHVS, CDR2 FQNEAQ. The CDR3 is 17 residues long. Trimming took off 5 bases at V and 3 bases at J, with 20 bases between the two ends. CDR3 nucleotide sequence: TGTGCCAGCAGCAAAATGGGCGTGGGGAACTTCAATCAGCCCCAGCATTTT. Translating gives CASSKMGVGNFNQPQHF.

CDR3: CASSQYLGQGAGGYTF. The CDR3 nucleotides read TGCGCCAGCAGCCAATACCTCGGACAGGGAGCAGGTGGCTACACCTTC. The chain has TRBV4-1 and TRBJ1-2; 8 bases map to TRBD1. The J segment lost 7 bases and the V segment lost 2 bases, leaving 12 bases of the junction unmatched. CDR1 and CDR2 (germline): MGHRA, YSYEKL. The CDR3 is 16 residues long.